Presented here are 27 T cell receptor beta chains from one specimen sequenced in a study of T cell responses to AZD1222 COVID-19 vaccine. TCRdb's table, derived via immunoSEQ multiplex PCR, lists solely in-frame clones and lacks some. The data contain about 94,000 clones, 85% to 90% of them seen just once; the ten biggest clones take up more than 7.5%. Material: peripheral blood, obtained on day 0 of AZD1222 vaccination. Every receptor here comes from an adult in good health.

A note on this clone: At the DNA level, this CDR3 is encoded by other sequences in the same sample as well. V is TRBV11-2 and J is TRBJ2-7; D gene unclear. Germline CDR1 is SGHAT and CDR2 is FQNNGV. This CDR3 is 13 amino acids long. V was trimmed by 3 bases and J by 1 base, leaving 7 bases between them. The CDR3 DNA reads as TGTGCCAGCAGCTTGGGTCAATCCTACGAGCAGTACTTC. The encoded protein is CASSLGQSYEQYF.

The rearrangement links TRBV7-2 to TRBJ1-5; TRBD1 matches at 9 bases. Germline-derived CDR1 and CDR2 are SGHTA and FQGNSA. CDR3 size: 19 residues. V was clipped by 2 bases and J by 0 bases; unmatched bases: 11. The CDR3 region has the DNA TGTGCCAGCAGCTTAACCGCCGGGACAGGGAGTTATAGCAATCAGCCCCAGCATTTT. Translating gives CASSLTAGTGSYSNQPQHF.

This clone has just one count. V usage is TRBV7-3 and J usage is TRBJ2-3; D gene uncertain. V lost 5 bases and J 6 bases, leaving 9 bases between the germline ends. CDR1 and CDR2 (germline): SGHTA, FQGTGA. The length of the CDR3 is 12 residues. CDR3 in amino acids: CASSQGQDTQYF. The CDR3 DNA reads as TGTGCCAGCAGCCAAGGTCAGGATACGCAGTATTTT.

V gene TRBV29-1 combines with J gene TRBJ1-1; TRBD1 aligns across 12 bases. Germline V gene sequence: CDR1 SQVTM, CDR2 ANQGSEA. The trim removed 4 bases at V and 7 bases at J, leaving 4 bases unmatched. The length of the CDR3 is 13 residues. CDR3 region: CSVGDRGLFEAFF. As DNA, the CDR3 is TGCAGCGTTGGGGACAGGGGGCTCTTTGAAGCTTTCTTT.

This clone has only one observation. This chain connects TRBV6-2 or TRBV6-3 to TRBJ2-3; D not certain. CDR1 is MNHEY, CDR2 SVGEGT, per germline. The CDR3 contains 15 residues. V lost 5 bases to trimming and J lost 7 bases, with 19 bases between them. The chain's CDR3 is CASSPSRAPKNTQYF. Written as DNA, the CDR3 is TGTGCCAGCAGTCCCTCGAGAGCACCCAAAAATACGCAGTATTTT.

For this clone: The sample has other DNA sequences that encode this CDR3 too. This chain uses TRBV7-2 with TRBJ2-1; no clear D. Trimming removed 3 bases at V and 5 bases at J, with 8 bases between. The germline V gene encodes CDR1 SGHTA and CDR2 FQGNSA. The CDR3 covers 13 residues. CDR3 nucleotides: TGTGCCAGCAGCTTTAATCGGGACAATGAGCAGTTCTTC. Encoded protein: CASSFNRDNEQFF.

The rearrangement links TRBV7-9 to TRBJ2-2, with 7 bases that match TRBD2. CDR1 and CDR2 (germline): SEHNR, FQNEAQ (reference sequence). The CDR3 totals 17 residues. Trimming removed 3 bases from V and 6 bases from J; junction bases left unmatched: 13. In DNA form, the CDR3 reads TGTGCCAGCAGCTTTAGAGCTAGCGGCCCTGGGTCCGGGGAGCTGTTTTTT. This gives the protein CASSFRASGPGSGELFF.

V is TRBV9 and J is TRBJ2-7, with TRBD1 matching over 7 bases. J gave up 3 bases and V 0 bases, and 6 bases lay outside the gene matches. The CDR3 has 15 residues. CDR1 and CDR2 (germline): SGDLS, YYNGEE. The CDR3 nucleotides are TGTGCCAGCAGCGTAGGAGGGGGCGAACACTACGAGCAGTACTTC. Translated: CASSVGGGEHYEQYF.

The chain employs TRBV2 and TRBJ2-2, with a tentative D call TRBD2 (6 bases). The CDR3 loop spans 14 amino acids. Trimming removed 8 bases at V and 6 bases at J, with 16 bases between. Germline CDR1 reads SNHLY; CDR2 reads FYNNEI. The CDR3 loop is CASRGGTAAGELFF. The DNA of the CDR3 is TGTGCCAGCCGAGGAGGGACCGCAGCCGGGGAGCTGTTTTTT.

The chain combines TRBV6-6 with TRBJ2-2; 7 bases align to TRBD1. This CDR3 comprises 15 residues. V shed 6 bases, J shed 0 bases, and the junction held 4 bases outside the gene matches. The germline gives CDR1 MNHNY, CDR2 SVGAGI (reference sequence). As DNA, the CDR3 is TGTGCCAGCAGACCGACAGGGTCGAACACCGGGGAGCTGTTTTTT. Translating gives CASRPTGSNTGELFF.

This clone was seen only a few times. This sequence joins TRBV6-4 and TRBJ2-3, with D possibly being TRBD2 (6 bases). Germline V gene lookup returns CDR1 MRHNA and CDR2 SNTAGT. CDR3 length: 14 residues. V lost 0 bases and J 8 bases, leaving 12 bases between the germline ends. In DNA form, the CDR3 reads TGTGCCAGCAGTGACTCAAACCGGAGGGGTACGCAGTATTTT. Its translation is CASSDSNRRGTQYF.

The chain uses TRBV18 and TRBJ1-1; 10 bases map to TRBD1. Germline-derived CDR1 and CDR2 are KGHSH and LQKENI. Trimming removed 3 bases from V and 2 bases from J; junction bases left unmatched: 9. The CDR3 loop spans 17 amino acids. CDR3 amino acids: CASSPTRQGARNTEAFF. DNA of the CDR3: TGTGCCAGCTCACCTACTCGACAGGGGGCGAGAAACACTGAAGCTTTCTTT.

The rearrangement uses TRBV9 and TRBJ1-2; D possibly corresponds to TRBD1 (6 bases). The CDR3 is 15 amino acids. Germline CDR1 is SGDLS and CDR2 is YYNGEE. V was shortened by 0 bases and J by 4 bases, with 13 bases between the two germline ends. CDR3 sequence reads: CASSVVIWDTYGYTF. The CDR3 DNA follows: TGTGCCAGCAGCGTAGTTATTTGGGACACCTATGGCTACACCTTC.

A single count supports this clone. The chain has TRBV7-3 and TRBJ1-1; D possibly corresponds to TRBD1 (5 bases). This CDR3 spans 13 amino acids. In germline, CDR1 is SGHTA, CDR2 FQGTGA. V lost 3 bases and J lost 5, with 10 bases in between. CDR3 in DNA: TGTGCCAGCAGCTTTACCAGGGAGACTGAAGCTTTCTTT. The encoded protein is CASSFTRETEAFF.

The genes are TRBV30 and TRBJ2-3; weak D call: TRBD2 (6 bases). Germline CDR1 GTSNPN, CDR2 SVGIG (reference sequence). The CDR3 runs 13 residues. Deletions cut 2 bases from V and 1 base from J, with 7 bases between. The CDR3 region has the DNA TGTGCCTGGAGTTCGGGGGGCACAGATACGCAGTATTTT. Translated, it gives CAWSSGGTDTQYF.

CDR3 protein: CASSFLGQMNTEAFF. For the CDR3, the DNA is TGTGCCAGCAGTTTCCTAGGCCAGATGAACACTGAAGCTTTCTTT. The V and J genes are TRBV28 and TRBJ1-1; D uncertain. Deletions cut 3 bases from V and 0 bases from J, with 11 bases between. Germline CDR1 MDHEN, CDR2 SYDVKM. The CDR3 is 15 amino acids.

This clone was seen more than once but under ten times. The rearrangement uses TRBV7-2 and TRBJ1-5, with D maybe TRBD1 (5 bases). CDR3 length equals 16 residues. The germline V and J ends were trimmed by 2 bases and 5 bases, with 16 bases remaining between them. The germline V gene encodes CDR1 SGHTA and CDR2 FQGNSA. The CDR3 coding sequence is TGTGCCAGCAGCTTACGTCCCGGACGGGGGGATCAGCCCCAGCATTTT. Encoded protein: CASSLRPGRGDQPQHF.

This sequence joins TRBV9 and TRBJ1-1, with a tentative D call TRBD1 (5 bases). V gave up 2 bases and J gave up 5 bases, with 13 bases separating them. Germline V gives CDR1 SGDLS, CDR2 YYNGEE. This CDR3 region has 14 residues. CDR3 protein: CASSVRGRETEAFF. CDR3 DNA sequence: TGTGCCAGCAGCGTCCGGGGGAGAGAAACTGAAGCTTTCTTT.

V is TRBV5-1 and J is TRBJ1-4; maybe TRBD1 (6 bases). Germline values: CDR1 SGHRS, CDR2 YFSETQ. The CDR3 loop spans 15 amino acids. The V end was cut by 0 bases, the J end by 4 bases, with 10 bases between. CDR3 DNA sequence: TGCGCCAGCAGCTTGGTGGACAGAGATAATGAAAAACTGTTTTTT. It is translated as CASSLVDRDNEKLFF.

The J gene is TRBJ1-1, the V gene TRBV7-9; D remains ambiguous. Trimming removed 1 base at V and 6 bases at J, with 12 bases between. The length of the CDR3 is 14 residues. The germline CDR1 and CDR2 sequences are SEHNR and FQNEAQ (reference sequence). The DNA of the CDR3 is TGTGCCAGCAGCTTAGTCAGGCGGGCGGCTGAAGCTTTCTTT. Residues: CASSLVRRAAEAFF.

The rearrangement uses TRBV3-1 (or the pseudogene TRBV3-2) and TRBJ2-1; 7 nucleotides line up with TRBD1. CDR1 LGHDT and CDR2 YNNKEL come from the germline V gene (reference sequence). V shed 0 bases and J 14 bases; nucleotides not matched to a gene: 7. This CDR3 region has 13 residues. The CDR3 spells CASSQDWTGREFF. The CDR3 DNA follows: TGTGCCAGCAGCCAAGATTGGACAGGTCGGGAGTTCTTC.

This clone was observed a handful of times. The chain is built from TRBV6-5 and TRBJ1-3; D unresolved. Per germline, CDR1 MNHEY and CDR2 SVGAGI. The CDR3 has 15 residues. V lost 3 bases and J 0 bases, leaving 9 bases between the germline ends. The DNA for the CDR3 is TGTGCCAGCAGTTATTCGATCCTCTCTGGAAACACCATATATTTT. It translates to CASSYSILSGNTIYF.

The chain uses TRBV6-5 and TRBJ2-6, with D hard to call. V lost 8 bases to trimming and J lost 0 bases, with 11 bases between them. The CDR3 is 15 amino acids. Looked up from germline, CDR1 is MNHEY and CDR2 is SVGAGI. CDR3 sequence: CASGSRTSGANVLTF. CDR3 bases: TGTGCCAGCGGATCACGGACCTCTGGGGCCAACGTCCTGACTTTC.

This clone has just one count. Its ends do not fully match the called genes, so a read error is possible. This chain connects TRBV6-5 to TRBJ2-3; D gene ambiguous. This CDR3 is built from 15 residues. The germline V gene encodes CDR1 MNHEY and CDR2 SVGAGI. CDR3 sequence: CASSYSILGTHTQYF. CDR3 sequence (DNA): TGTGCCAGCAGTTACTCGATCCTGGGCACACATACGCAGTATTTT.

As for this clone: The same CDR3 arises from other DNA sequences in this sample as well. This rearrangement joins TRBV7-3 to TRBJ1-1; D not resolved. This CDR3 comprises 14 residues. The V end was cut by 0 bases, the J end by 5 bases, with 10 bases between. The germline gives CDR1 SGHTA, CDR2 FQGTGA. The CDR3 region has the DNA TGTGCCAGCAGCTTAACATCCGGGGATACTGAAGCTTTCTTT. Its protein product is CASSLTSGDTEAFF.

The chain joins TRBV11-2 to TRBJ2-5; TRBD1 matches at 9 bases. Germline CDR1 reads SGHAT; CDR2 reads FQNNGV. The CDR3 length is 14 residues. The ends lost 6 bases at V and 4 bases at J; junction bases unmatched: 6. The chain's CDR3 is CASRPTGGSETQYF. CDR3 nucleotides: TGTGCCAGCAGACCTACAGGGGGCTCAGAGACCCAGTACTTC.

V gene TRBV2 combines with J gene TRBJ2-1; possibly TRBD2 for D (5 bases). The length of the CDR3 is 13 residues. Trimming removed 4 bases at V and 6 bases at J, with 10 bases between. Germline values: CDR1 SNHLY, CDR2 FYNNEI. The CDR3 DNA sequence: TGTGCCAGCAGTGTTCGGGGTCTCAATGAGCAGTTCTTC. It is translated as CASSVRGLNEQFF.